Presented here are 5 T cell receptor beta chains from one specimen sequenced in a study of blood T cell repertoires in COVID-19. Clones were sequenced by immunoSEQ multiplex PCR, and TCRdb holds only the in-frame ones, with some missing. Of about 200,000 clones listed, approximately 87% were seen once; the top ten hold 0.75% to 0.9%. The sample taken for sequencing was peripheral blood. The receptors stem from a woman in her seventies with acute or convalescent COVID-19.

This chain joins TRBV6-5 and TRBJ2-7, with TRBD1 matching 8 bases. Trimming at V came to 4 bases and at J to 4 bases, leaving 9 bases not matched to a gene. CDR3 length: 15 amino acids. CDR1 and CDR2 (germline): MNHEY, SVGAGI. The CDR3 DNA follows: TGTGCCAGCAGTTCCCCCAGGGGGCGAAGGTACGAGCAGTACTTC. This translates into CASSSPRGRRYEQYF.

The V and J genes are TRBV12-5 and TRBJ2-3; 7 positions match TRBD1. Germline lookup yields CDR1 LGHNT and CDR2 FRNRAP. This CDR3 spans 16 amino acids. V gave up 0 bases and J gave up 3 bases; unmatched junction bases: 6. CDR3 nucleotide sequence: TGTGCTAGTGGTTTGGTACAGGGGAAGGTAACAGATACGCAGTATTTT. Translated: CASGLVQGKVTDTQYF.

The gene calls are TRBV10-1 and TRBJ1-5; D may be TRBD1 (6 bases). V lost 5 bases to trimming and J lost 6 bases, with 11 bases between them. This CDR3 is 13 amino acids long. CDR1 and CDR2 from the germline V gene are WNHNN and SYGVQD (reference sequence). CDR3 sequence reads: CASSTGLAQPQHF. The CDR3 nucleotides read TGCGCCAGCAGTACAGGGTTGGCTCAGCCCCAGCATTTT.

The J gene is TRBJ1-4, the V gene TRBV7-2; tentative D call: TRBD1 (6 bases). Trimming stripped 1 base from V and 7 bases from J, with 7 bases between. CDR1 and CDR2 (germline): SGHTA, FQGNSA. The CDR3 has 13 residues. The CDR3 protein is CASSLVGGEKLFF. CDR3 bases: TGTGCCAGCAGCTTAGTAGGGGGTGAAAAACTGTTTTTT. The complete variable domain, with remaining parts taken from reference TRBV7-2 and TRBJ1-4, reads GAGVSQSPSNKVTEKGKDVELRCDPISGHTALYWYRQSLGQGLEFLIYFQGNSAPDKSGLPSDRFSAERTGGSVSTLTIQRTQQEDSAVYLCASSLVGGEKLFFGSGTQLSVL.

The rearrangement joins TRBV2 to TRBJ2-1; D uncertain. Germline-derived CDR1 and CDR2 are SNHLY and FYNNEI. The CDR3 is 13 amino acids. The V end lost 3 bases, the J end lost 4 bases, and 7 bases lay between the germline ends. CDR3 in DNA: TGTGCCAGCAGTGAGGCCTCATACAATGAGCAGTTCTTC. Encoded protein: CASSEASYNEQFF. Based on the CDR3 plus reference TRBV2 and TRBJ2-1, the full variable domain is EPEVTQTPSHQVTQMGQEVILRCVPISNHLYFYWYRQILGQKVEFLVSFYNNEISEKSEIFDDQFSVERPDGSNFTLKIRSTKLEDSAMYFCASSEASYNEQFFGPGTRLTVL.